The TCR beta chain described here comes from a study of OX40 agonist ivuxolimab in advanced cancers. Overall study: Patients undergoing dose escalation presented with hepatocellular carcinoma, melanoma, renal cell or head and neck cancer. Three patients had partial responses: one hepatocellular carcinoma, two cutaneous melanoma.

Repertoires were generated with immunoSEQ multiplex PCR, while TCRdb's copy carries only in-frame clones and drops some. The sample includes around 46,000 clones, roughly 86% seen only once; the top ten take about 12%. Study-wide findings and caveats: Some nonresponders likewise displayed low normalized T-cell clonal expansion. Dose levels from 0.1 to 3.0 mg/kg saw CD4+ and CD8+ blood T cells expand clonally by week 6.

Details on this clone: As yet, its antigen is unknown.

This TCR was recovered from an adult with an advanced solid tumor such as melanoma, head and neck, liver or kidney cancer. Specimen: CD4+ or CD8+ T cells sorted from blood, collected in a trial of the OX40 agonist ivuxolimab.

The CDR3 DNA is TGTGCCAGCAGGGTCACTAGCGGGGTCTCCTACGAGCAGTACTTC. It encodes CASRVTSGVSYEQYF. The rearrangement uses TRBV2 and TRBJ2-7, with 10 bases fitting TRBD2. This CDR3 comprises 15 residues. Per the germline V gene, CDR1 is SNHLY and CDR2 is FYNNEI. V gave up 6 bases and J gave up 0 bases; unmatched junction bases: 5.